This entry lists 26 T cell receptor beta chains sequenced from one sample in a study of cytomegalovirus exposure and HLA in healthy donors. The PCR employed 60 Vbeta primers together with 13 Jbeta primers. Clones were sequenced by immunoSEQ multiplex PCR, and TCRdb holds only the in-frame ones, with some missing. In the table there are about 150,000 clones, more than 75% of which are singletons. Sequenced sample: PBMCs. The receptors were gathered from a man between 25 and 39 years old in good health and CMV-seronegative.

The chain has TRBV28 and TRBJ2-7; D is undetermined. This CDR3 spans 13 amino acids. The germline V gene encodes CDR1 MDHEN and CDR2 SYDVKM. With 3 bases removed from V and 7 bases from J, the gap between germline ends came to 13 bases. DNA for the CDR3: TGTGCCAGCAGTTTTAGCCCTCTAGGTGAGCAGTACTTC. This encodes CASSFSPLGEQYF.

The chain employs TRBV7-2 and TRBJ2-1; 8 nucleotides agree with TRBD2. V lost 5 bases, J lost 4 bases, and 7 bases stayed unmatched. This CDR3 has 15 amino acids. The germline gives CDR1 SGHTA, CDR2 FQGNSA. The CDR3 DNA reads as TGTGCCAGCAGCCTGGTCAGCGGGAGATACAATGAGCAGTTCTTC. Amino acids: CASSLVSGRYNEQFF.

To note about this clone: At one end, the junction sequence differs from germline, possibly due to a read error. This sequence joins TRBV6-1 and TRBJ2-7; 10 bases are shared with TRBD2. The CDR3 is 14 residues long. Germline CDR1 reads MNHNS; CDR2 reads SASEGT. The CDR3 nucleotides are TGTGCCAGCAGTGAAGGACTAGCGGGTTACGAGCGGTACTTC. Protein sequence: CASSEGLAGYERYF.

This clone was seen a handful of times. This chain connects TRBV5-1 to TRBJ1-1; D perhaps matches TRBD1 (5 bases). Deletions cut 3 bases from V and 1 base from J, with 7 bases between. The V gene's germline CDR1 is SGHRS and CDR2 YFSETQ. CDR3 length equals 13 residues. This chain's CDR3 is CASSWQGNTEAFF. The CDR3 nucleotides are TGCGCCAGCAGCTGGCAGGGGAACACTGAAGCTTTCTTT.

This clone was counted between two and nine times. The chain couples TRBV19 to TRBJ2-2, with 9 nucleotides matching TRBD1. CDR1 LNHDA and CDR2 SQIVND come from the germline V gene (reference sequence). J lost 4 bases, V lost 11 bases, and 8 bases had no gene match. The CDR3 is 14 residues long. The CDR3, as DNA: TGTGCCGCAGGGGACAGGGCCGTCACCGGGGAGCTGTTTTTT. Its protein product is CAAGDRAVTGELFF. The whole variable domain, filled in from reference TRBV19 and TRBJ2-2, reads DGGITQSPKYLFRKEGQNVTLSCEQNLNHDAMYWYRQDPGQGLRLIYYSQIVNDFQKGDIAEGYSVSREKKESFPLTVTSAQKNPTAFYLCAAGDRAVTGELFFGEGSRLTVL.

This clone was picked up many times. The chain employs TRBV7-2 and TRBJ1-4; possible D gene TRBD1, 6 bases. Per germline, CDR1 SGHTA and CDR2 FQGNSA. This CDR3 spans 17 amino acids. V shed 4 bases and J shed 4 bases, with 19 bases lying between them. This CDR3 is CASSSTLGAEYNEKLFF. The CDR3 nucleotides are TGTGCCAGCAGCTCCACCCTGGGGGCGGAATATAATGAAAAACTGTTTTTT.

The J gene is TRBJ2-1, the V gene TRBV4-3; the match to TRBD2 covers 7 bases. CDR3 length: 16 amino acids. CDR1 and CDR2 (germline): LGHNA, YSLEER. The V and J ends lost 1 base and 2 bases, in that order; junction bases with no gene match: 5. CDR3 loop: CASSQGAGSTYNEQFF. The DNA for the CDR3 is TGCGCCAGCAGCCAAGGAGCGGGGTCCACCTACAATGAGCAGTTCTTC.

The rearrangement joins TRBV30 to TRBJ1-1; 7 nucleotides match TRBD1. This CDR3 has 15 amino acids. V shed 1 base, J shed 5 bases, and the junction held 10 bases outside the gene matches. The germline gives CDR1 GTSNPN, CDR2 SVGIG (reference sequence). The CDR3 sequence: CAWSAQTGLRTEAFF. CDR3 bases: TGTGCCTGGAGTGCCCAGACAGGGCTGAGAACTGAAGCTTTCTTT. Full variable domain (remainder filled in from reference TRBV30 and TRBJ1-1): SQTIHQWPATLVQPVGSPLSLECTVEGTSNPNLYWYRQAAGRGLQLLFYSVGIGQISSEVPQNLSASRPQDRQFILSSKKLLLSDSGFYLCAWSAQTGLRTEAFFGQGTRLTVV.

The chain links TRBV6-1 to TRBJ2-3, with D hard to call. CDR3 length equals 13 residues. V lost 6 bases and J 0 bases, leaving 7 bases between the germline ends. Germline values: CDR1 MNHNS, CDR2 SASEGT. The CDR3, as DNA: TGTGCCAGCAGGGTGGCTAGCACAGATACGCAGTATTTT. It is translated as CASRVASTDTQYF.

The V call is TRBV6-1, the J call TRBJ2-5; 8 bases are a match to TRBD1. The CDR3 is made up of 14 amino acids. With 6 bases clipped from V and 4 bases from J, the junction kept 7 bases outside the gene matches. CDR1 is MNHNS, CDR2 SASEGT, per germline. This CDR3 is CASSRPGTGETQYF. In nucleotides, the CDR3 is TGTGCCAGCAGCCGTCCCGGGACAGGAGAGACCCAGTACTTC.

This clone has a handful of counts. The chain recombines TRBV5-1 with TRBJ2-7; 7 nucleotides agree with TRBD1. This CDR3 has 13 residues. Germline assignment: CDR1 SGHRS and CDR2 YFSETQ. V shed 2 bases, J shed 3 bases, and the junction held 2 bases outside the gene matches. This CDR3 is CASSFSGGYEQYF. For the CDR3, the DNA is TGCGCCAGCAGCTTCTCAGGGGGCTACGAGCAGTACTTC.

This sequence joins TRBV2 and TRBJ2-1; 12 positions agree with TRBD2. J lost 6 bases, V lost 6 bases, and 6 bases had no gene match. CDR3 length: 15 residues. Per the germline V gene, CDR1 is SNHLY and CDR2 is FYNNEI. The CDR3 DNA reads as TGTGCCAGCAGCGTACTAGCGGGAGGCTCCAATGAGCAGTTCTTC. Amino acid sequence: CASSVLAGGSNEQFF.

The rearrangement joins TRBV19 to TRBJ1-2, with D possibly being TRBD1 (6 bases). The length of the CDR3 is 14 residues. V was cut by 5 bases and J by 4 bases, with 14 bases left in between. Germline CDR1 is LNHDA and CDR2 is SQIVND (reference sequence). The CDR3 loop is CASSPQGSGYGYTF. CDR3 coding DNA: TGTGCCAGTAGTCCACAGGGATCGGGCTATGGCTACACCTTC. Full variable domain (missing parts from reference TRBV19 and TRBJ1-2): DGGITQSPKYLFRKEGQNVTLSCEQNLNHDAMYWYRQDPGQGLRLIYYSQIVNDFQKGDIAEGYSVSREKKESFPLTVTSAQKNPTAFYLCASSPQGSGYGYTFGSGTRLTVV.

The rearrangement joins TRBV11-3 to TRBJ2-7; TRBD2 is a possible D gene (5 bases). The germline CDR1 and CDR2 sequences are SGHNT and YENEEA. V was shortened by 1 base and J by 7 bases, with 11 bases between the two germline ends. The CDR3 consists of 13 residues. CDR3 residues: CASSLGPRGEQYF. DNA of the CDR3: TGTGCCAGCAGCTTAGGGCCCAGAGGGGAGCAGTACTTC.

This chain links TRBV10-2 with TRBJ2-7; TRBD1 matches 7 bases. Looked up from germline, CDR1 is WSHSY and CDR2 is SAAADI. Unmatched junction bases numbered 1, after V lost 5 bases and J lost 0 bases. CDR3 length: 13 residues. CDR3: CASSRDSSYEQYF. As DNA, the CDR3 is TGCGCCAGCAGTCGGGACAGCTCCTACGAGCAGTACTTC.

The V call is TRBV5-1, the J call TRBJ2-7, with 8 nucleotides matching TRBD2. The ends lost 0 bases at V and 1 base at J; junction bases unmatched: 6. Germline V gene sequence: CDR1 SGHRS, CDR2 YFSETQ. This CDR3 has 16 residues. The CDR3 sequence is CASSLVSGGRSYEQYF. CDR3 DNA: TGCGCCAGCAGCTTGGTTTCGGGAGGGAGGTCCTACGAGCAGTACTTC.

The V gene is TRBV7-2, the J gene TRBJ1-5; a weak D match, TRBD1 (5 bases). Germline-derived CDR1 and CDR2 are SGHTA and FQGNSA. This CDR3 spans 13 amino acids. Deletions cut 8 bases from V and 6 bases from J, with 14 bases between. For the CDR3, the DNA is TGTGCCAGCGGGCAGGGAACCACTCAGCCCCAGCATTTT. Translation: CASGQGTTQPQHF.

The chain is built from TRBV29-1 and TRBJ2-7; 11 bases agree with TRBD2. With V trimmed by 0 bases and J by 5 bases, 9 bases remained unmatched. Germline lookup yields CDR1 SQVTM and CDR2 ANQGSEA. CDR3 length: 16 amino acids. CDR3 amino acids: CSVEDLLAGDFNEQYF. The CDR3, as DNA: TGCAGCGTTGAAGACTTACTAGCGGGAGACTTTAACGAGCAGTACTTC.

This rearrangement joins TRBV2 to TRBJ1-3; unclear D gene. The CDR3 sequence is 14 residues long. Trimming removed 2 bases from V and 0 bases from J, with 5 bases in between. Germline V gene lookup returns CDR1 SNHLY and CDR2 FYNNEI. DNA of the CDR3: TGTGCCAGCAGTGAACGGGGCTCTGGAAACACCATATATTTT. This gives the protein CASSERGSGNTIYF.

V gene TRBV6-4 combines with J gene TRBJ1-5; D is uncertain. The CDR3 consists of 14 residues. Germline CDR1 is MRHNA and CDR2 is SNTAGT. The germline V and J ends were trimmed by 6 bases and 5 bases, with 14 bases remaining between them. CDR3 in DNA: TGTGCCAGCAGCCCCACTTCCGAATATCAGCCCCAGCATTTT. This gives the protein CASSPTSEYQPQHF.

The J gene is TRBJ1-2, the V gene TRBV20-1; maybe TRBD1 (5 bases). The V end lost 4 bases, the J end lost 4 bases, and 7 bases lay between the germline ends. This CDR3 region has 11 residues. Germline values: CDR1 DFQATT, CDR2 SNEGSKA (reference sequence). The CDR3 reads CSANGGYGYTF. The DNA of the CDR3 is TGCAGTGCTAACGGGGGCTATGGCTACACCTTC.

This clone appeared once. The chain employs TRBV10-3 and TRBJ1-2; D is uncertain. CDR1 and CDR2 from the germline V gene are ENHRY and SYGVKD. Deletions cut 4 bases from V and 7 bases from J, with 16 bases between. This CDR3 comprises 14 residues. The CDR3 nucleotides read TGTGCCATCAGTGGTCAAGTAGCGGGGAGTGGCTACACCTTC. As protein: CAISGQVAGSGYTF.

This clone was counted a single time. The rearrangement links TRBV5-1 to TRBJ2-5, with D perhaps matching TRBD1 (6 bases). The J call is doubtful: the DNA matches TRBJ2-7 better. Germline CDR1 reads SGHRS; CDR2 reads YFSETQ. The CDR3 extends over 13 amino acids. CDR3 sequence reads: CASSPGQNYEQYF. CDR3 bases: TGCGCCAGCAGCCCGGGACAAAACTACGAGCAGTACTTC.

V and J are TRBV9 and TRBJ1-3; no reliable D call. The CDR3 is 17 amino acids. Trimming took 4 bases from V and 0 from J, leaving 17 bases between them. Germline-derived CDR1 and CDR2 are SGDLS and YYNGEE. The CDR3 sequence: CASSPEVWAGSGNTIYF. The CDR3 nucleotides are TGTGCCAGCAGCCCAGAGGTTTGGGCGGGCTCTGGAAACACCATATATTTT.

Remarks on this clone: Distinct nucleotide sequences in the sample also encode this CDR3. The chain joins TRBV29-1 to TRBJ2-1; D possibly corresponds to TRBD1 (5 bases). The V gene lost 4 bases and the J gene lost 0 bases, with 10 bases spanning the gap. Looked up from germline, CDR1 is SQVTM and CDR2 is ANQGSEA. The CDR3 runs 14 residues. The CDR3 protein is CSVVRGSSYNEQFF. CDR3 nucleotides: TGCAGCGTTGTAAGGGGTAGCTCCTACAATGAGCAGTTCTTC.

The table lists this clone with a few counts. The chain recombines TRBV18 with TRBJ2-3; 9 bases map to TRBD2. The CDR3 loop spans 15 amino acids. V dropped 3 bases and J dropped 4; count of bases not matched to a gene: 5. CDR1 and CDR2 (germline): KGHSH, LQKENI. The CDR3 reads CASSPLAGVSDTQYF. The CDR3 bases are TGTGCCAGCTCACCGTTAGCGGGAGTCTCAGATACGCAGTATTTT. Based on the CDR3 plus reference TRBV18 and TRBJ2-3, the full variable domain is NAGVMQNPRHLVRRRGQEARLRCSPMKGHSHVYWYRQLPEEGLKFMVYLQKENIIDESGMPKERFSAEFPKEGPSILRIQQVVRGDSAAYFCASSPLAGVSDTQYFGPGTRLTVL.